A selection of T cell receptor beta chains follows, all from one sample in a study of T cells in Graves' hyperthyroidism and ophthalmopathy. TCRdb redid the calling of the multiplex PCR reads with MiXCR, one entry per CDR3 protein. Counted here are around 180,000 distinct CDR3 sequences, 15% to 20% occurring once; the ten biggest clones make up approximately 28%. Sample: blood. The receptor source for this set is a woman between 45 and 60 years old with Graves' hyperthyroidism. CDR3s include the opening cysteine and the closing phenylalanine or tryptophan. D genes are given only for firm matches. A clone size is listed for some rows: how often the clone was seen (once, few, many), or a class if it is expanded.

>.|TRBJ1-5|many|TRBV5-1
TGCGCCAGCAGCTTGGGGCCAGGGAGTCAGCCCCAGCATTTT
CASSLGPGSQPQHF
>.|TRBJ1-2|.|TRBV15
TGTGCCACCAGCAGACAGGGACTTACCGTACCCTATGGCTACACCTTC
CATSRQGLTVPYGYTF
>.|TRBJ2-2|many|TRBV9
TGTGCCAGCAGTGTGGTAACGGGGGAGCTGTTTTTT
CASSVVTGELFF
>.|TRBJ2-1|.|TRBV20-1
TGCAGTGCCCCGGCGGACTACGACTACAATGAGCAGTTCTTC
CSAPADYDYNEQFF
>.|TRBJ2-3|many|TRBV5-6
TGTGCCAGCAGCCCGGGTATGGGAGATACGCAGTATTTT
CASSPGMGDTQYF
>.|TRBJ1-1|many|TRBV5-5
TGTGCCAGCACTAAGGGAGTCACTGAAGCTTTCTTT
CASTKGVTEAFF
>.|TRBJ1-1|many|TRBV11-2
TGTGCCAGCAGCTTAGATGTCGGCGAGACTGAAGCTTTCTTT
CASSLDVGETEAFF
>.|TRBJ1-6|many|TRBV2
TGTGCCAGCAAGTCAGGGGTCGAATCACCCCTCCACTTT
CASKSGVESPLHF
>.|TRBJ2-2|many|TRBV7-3
TGTGCCAGCAGCTTCCGGACCTTCCCCGGGGAGCTGTTTTTT
CASSFRTFPGELFF
>TRBD1|TRBJ2-5|.|TRBV12-3/TRBV12-4
TGTGCCAGCAGTTCGTCGACAGGGTGGTACTTC
CASSSSTGWYF
>.|TRBJ2-6|.|TRBV7-9
TGTGCCAGCACCCCATTTTCGGGCTCTGGGGCCAACGTCCTGACTTTC
CASTPFSGSGANVLTF
>.|TRBJ1-1|many|TRBV7-9
TGTGCCACCGCCGGGGACAACACTGAAGCTTTCTTT
CATAGDNTEAFF
>TRBD1|TRBJ2-2|many|TRBV9
TGTGCCAGCAGCGTAGGAGACAGGGTGAACACCGGGGAGCTGTTTTTT
CASSVGDRVNTGELFF
>.|TRBJ2-3|many|TRBV18
TGTGCCACCCACCGGGCAGCCAGCACAGATACGCAGTATTTT
CATHRAASTDTQYF
>TRBD1|TRBJ2-7|many|TRBV28
TGTGCCAGCGGACAGGGCATCTACGAGCAGTACTTC
CASGQGIYEQYF
>TRBD1|TRBJ1-5|.|TRBV19
TGTGCCAGTAGTATATACAGGGGGCGCGATCAGCCCCAGCATTTT
CASSIYRGRDQPQHF
>.|TRBJ1-6|many|TRBV19
TGTGCCAGTGGTCGGGTGTATAATTCACCCCTCCACTTT
CASGRVYNSPLHF
>.|TRBJ2-5|once|TRBV2
TGTGCCAGCAGTCGAGACGGATTTGGGAGGCAAGAGACCCAGTACTTC
CASSRDGFGRQETQYF
>.|TRBJ2-1|.|TRBV28
TGTGCCAGCAGCTTAAGGCCGTTAGGGTACAATGAGCAGTTCTTC
CASSLRPLGYNEQFF
>TRBD1|TRBJ1-1|.|TRBV15
TGTGCCACCAGGGACAGGGGGCAGATAGGGAACACTGAAGCTTTCTTT
CATRDRGQIGNTEAFF
>.|TRBJ1-1|many|TRBV12-3/TRBV12-4
TGTGCCAGCAGTTTTCCTGACCGAATGAACACTGAAGCTTTCTTT
CASSFPDRMNTEAFF
>TRBD2|TRBJ2-1|many|TRBV27
TGTGCCAGCAGTCCCCCAACACGCGGGGGGACCAGCAATGAGCAGTTCTTC
CASSPPTRGGTSNEQFF
>.|TRBJ1-4|.|TRBV5-8
TGTGCCAGCAGCTATGGGATCTCCGCAACTAATGAAAAACTGTTTTTT
CASSYGISATNEKLFF
>TRBD1|TRBJ2-5|.|TRBV20-1
TGCAGTGCTAGAGCGGGGACAGTCCAAGAGACCCAGTACTTC
CSARAGTVQETQYF
>.|TRBJ2-5|few|TRBV5-1
TGCGCCTCCACTAACGGGCGGTTTCAAGAGACCCAGTACTTC
CASTNGRFQETQYF
>.|TRBJ2-3|many|TRBV3-1
TGTGCCAGCAGCCAAGACGTCCACTTGGGGACAGATACGCAGTATTTT
CASSQDVHLGTDTQYF
>TRBD2|TRBJ2-1|many|TRBV20-1
TGCAGTGCGGTCCGCCCCGGGACTAGCCCATTCTTC
CSAVRPGTSPFF
>.|TRBJ1-1|.|TRBV4-3
TGCGCCAGCAGCCAAGATCGAAAGGCTCGAGCTTTCTTT
CASSQDRKARAFF
>.|TRBJ1-5|many|TRBV6-1
TGTGCCAGCAGTGAAAGGGGCAGGGCTGGTGATCAGCCCCAGCATTTT
CASSERGRAGDQPQHF
>.|TRBJ2-7|.|TRBV10-3
TGTGCCAGCAGTAATGACAGAAGCTCCTACGAGCAGTACTTC
CASSNDRSSYEQYF
>.|TRBJ1-1|many|TRBV6-1
TGTGCCAGCAGCATGGACGCCGGAATTGGAGCTTTCTTT
CASSMDAGIGAFF
>.|TRBJ1-1|many|TRBV4-1
TGCGCCAGCAGCCAAGTGCGCCCGAACACTGAAGCTTTCTTT
CASSQVRPNTEAFF
>.|TRBJ1-1|many|TRBV12-3/TRBV12-4
TGTGCCAGCAGTCGACGAACTGAAGCTTTCTTT
CASSRRTEAFF
>TRBD2|TRBJ2-3|many|TRBV7-2
TGTGCCAGCACACCAGCGGGGGGGGGGGTAGATACGCAGTATTTT
CASTPAGGGVDTQYF
>TRBD1|TRBJ1-5|.|TRBV12-3/TRBV12-4
TGTGCCAGCAGTTCGACAGGGCTGTCATATAGCAATCAGCCCCAGCATTTT
CASSSTGLSYSNQPQHF
>.|TRBJ1-6|.|TRBV5-6
TGTGCCAGCAGCTTGGGGCGGACCGGGCACATGACTTCACCCCTCCACTTT
CASSLGRTGHMTSPLHF
>TRBD2|TRBJ2-3|many|TRBV19
TGTGCCAGTAGTAAACGGCTAGCGGGGGGGCCGGGAGATACGCAGTATTTT
CASSKRLAGGPGDTQYF
>.|TRBJ1-1|.|TRBV25-1
TGTGCCAGCAGCCCGACAGCAGACCGAGTAGCTTTCTTT
CASSPTADRVAFF
>.|TRBJ2-2|many|TRBV6-1
TGTGCCAGCAGGGCGACATATACGAACACCGGGGAGCTGTTTTTT
CASRATYTNTGELFF
>TRBD1|TRBJ2-7|few|TRBV20-1
TGCAGTGCTCCCACAGGGGTAGGAACCTACGAGCAGTACTTC
CSAPTGVGTYEQYF
>TRBD1|TRBJ2-1|many|TRBV7-9
TGTGCCAGCCGGACAGGTATCAACAATGAGCAGTTCTTC
CASRTGINNEQFF
>.|TRBJ1-1|.|TRBV5-1
TGCGCCAGCAGCCACTATCAGGGGAACACTGAAGCTTTCTTT
CASSHYQGNTEAFF
>TRBD1|TRBJ2-3|many|TRBV20-1
TGCAGTGTACGGACAGGGCTCATCACAGATACGCAGTATTTT
CSVRTGLITDTQYF